By frequency in the sample, the clone carrying this TCR beta chain is medium-sized. Alpha and beta constant-region primers primed reverse transcription of around 500 ng RNA. Alpha and beta chain libraries were made separately by chain-specific third strand synthesis with multiplexing indices. One entry per CDR3 protein results from TCRdb running MiXCR on the 5' RACE reads. The data hold about 6,400 distinct CDR3 sequences, with approximately 10% observed a single time. These data originate in a study of HIV-infected patients and healthy controls. All unsorted peripheral T cells were captured because whole blood was used without fractionation. Trimming cost V 5 bases and J 4 bases, with 8 bases left between them. In germline, CDR1 is SGHAT, CDR2 FQNNGV. The CDR3 length is 12 residues.

The clonotype was recovered from an adult with HIV infection. The chain couples TRBV11-2 to TRBJ2-5; D not resolved. The sample consisted of blood, taken before antiretroviral therapy. The CDR3 protein is CASSPAGETQYF. The CDR3 coding sequence is TGTGCCAGCAGCCCAGCCGGAGAGACCCAGTACTTC.